This paragraph reports one T cell receptor (beta chain). Per the original methods: Scientists estimated how many nucleated cells there were by amplifying reference gene primers. Produced via immunoSEQ multiplex PCR; TCRdb's table is partial and in-frame only. The V and J calls and clone size are taken from that table; D and trimming were inferred from the DNA. The top ten clones hold approximately 1.2% of a sample with 380,000 or so clones, 80% to 90% of them seen once. This sample was taken from a study of blood T cell repertoires in COVID-19. On the study more broadly: Samples came from the United States, Italy and Spain, spanning acute and convalescent COVID-19. PBMCs, B-cell-depleted T cells, or T cells were the source of the cDNA or gDNA that made up the material.

Losses at the gene ends were 3 bases for V and 3 bases for J; bases not matched to a gene: 5. Germline V lookup: CDR1 LGHDT, CDR2 YNNKEL (reference sequence). This CDR3 is 16 amino acids long. The chain carries TRBV3-1 (or the pseudogene TRBV3-2) and TRBJ2-2; 9 positions agree with TRBD2. What was sequenced was peripheral blood. This TCR derives from a man aged 35 to 55 with acute or convalescent COVID-19. Here the CDR3 reads CASSQGTSLDTGELFF. The CDR3 nucleotides read TGTGCCAGCAGCCAGGGGACTAGCCTTGACACCGGGGAGCTGTTTTTT.